What follows describes a single TCR beta chain. The antigen remains unidentified. The sample is drawn from a study of cytomegalovirus exposure and HLA in healthy donors. V was shortened by 1 base and J by 6 bases, with 13 bases between the two germline ends. CDR3 length: 13 residues. The germline V gene has CDR1 GTSNPN and CDR2 SVGIG (reference sequence). Study-level points and caveats: Researchers had no immune exposure information except CMV serostatus available. Cytomegalovirus status was reportedly diagnosed by the classifier with high sensitivity and specificity. The dataset shows that most TCR sequences were rare, while some public TCRs occurred in many donors.

It was with 60 Vbeta and 13 Jbeta primers that the PCR ran. TCRdb keeps only in-frame clones here, not all; method: immunoSEQ multiplex PCR. The sample holds 200,000 or so clones, around 79% seen once. The V call is TRBV30, the J call TRBJ2-7, with a weak D call TRBD1 (6 bases). This clonotype was obtained from a man aged 18 to 35 in good health and CMV-seronegative. The sequenced sample was PBMCs. CDR3 DNA sequence: TGTGCCTGGAGTGGCCCTACAGGGATCGAGCAGTACTTC. Its protein product is CAWSGPTGIEQYF.